The 3 T cell receptor delta chains presented below share a single source sample, sequenced in a study of γδ T cells in repeated Plasmodium falciparum infection. Bulk repertoires came from Vgamma9/Vdelta2+ or Vdelta2-negative gammadelta T cells flow-sorted from PBMC. TCRdb called clones from the multiplex PCR reads again using CATT. Of tens of thousands of delta-chain clones detected, over 1.1% appear once; the ten largest clones hold 7% to 9.5%. Specimen: gamma-delta T cells from blood. The source of these receptors is a pool of human donors (malaria-infected and uninfected, not separated).

This clone appeared many times. A far larger clone differs by one base, so this is likely a read error. This specimen includes other DNA sequences encoding the same CDR3. This sequence joins TRDV2 and TRDJ1; 9 bases align to TRDD3. Per the germline V gene, CDR1 is GEAIGNYY and CDR2 is EKD. J was trimmed by 1 base and V by 2 bases; bases with no gene match: 10. The CDR3 runs to 17 residues. CDR3 bases: TGTGCCTGTGACAGTTTATTGGGGGATATATCCACCGATAAACTCATCTTT. Translated, it gives CACDSLLGDISTDKLIF.

Concerning this clone: This likely reflects a read error, since a far larger clone is one base away. Other DNA sequences from this sample encode an identical CDR3 as well. The chain combines TRDV2 with TRDJ3; 10 nucleotides match TRDD3. After removal of 3 bases from V and 4 bases from J, the junction contained 5 bases not matched to a gene. CDR3 length: 17 residues. The germline CDR1 and CDR2 sequences are GEAIGNYY and EKD. CDR3 nucleotide sequence: TGTGCCTGTGACTCTACTGGGGGATCTTGGGACACCCGACAGATGTTTTTC. Its translation: CACDSTGGSWDTRQMFF.

This clone was recorded a few times. The TCRdb protein comes from a much larger clone and disagrees with this DNA's translation at residue 6, likely due to a read error; the protein given here is derived from the DNA. The chain links TRDV2 to TRDJ1; D is uncertain. In the absence of a J gene in TCRdb, the DNA was matched to germline to assign it here. Germline V lookup: CDR1 GEAIGNYY, CDR2 EKD. The CDR3 consists of 17 residues. Trimming pared 0 bases from V and 0 bases from J, leaving 16 bases between. CDR3 protein: CACDTIASDPYTDKLIF. The CDR3 DNA is TGTGCCTGTGACACCATCGCCAGTGACCCGTACACCGATAAACTCATCTTT.